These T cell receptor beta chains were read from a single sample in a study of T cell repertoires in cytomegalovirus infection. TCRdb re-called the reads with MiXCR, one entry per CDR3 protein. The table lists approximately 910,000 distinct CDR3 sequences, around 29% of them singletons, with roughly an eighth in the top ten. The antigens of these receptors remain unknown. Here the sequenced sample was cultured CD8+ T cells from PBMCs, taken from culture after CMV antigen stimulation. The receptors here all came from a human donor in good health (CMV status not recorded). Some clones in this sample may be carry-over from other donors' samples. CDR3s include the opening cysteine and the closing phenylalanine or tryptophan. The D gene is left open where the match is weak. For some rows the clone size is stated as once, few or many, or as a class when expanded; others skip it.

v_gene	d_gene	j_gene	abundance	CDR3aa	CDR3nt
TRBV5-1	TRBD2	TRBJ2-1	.	CASSYGLAGASSSYNEQFF	TGCGCCAGCAGCTATGGACTAGCGGGGGCCTCGAGCTCCTACAATGAGCAGTTCTTC
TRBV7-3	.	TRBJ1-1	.	CASSLSFSGIAFF	TGTGCCAGCAGCTTAAGTTTCAGTGGTATAGCTTTCTTT
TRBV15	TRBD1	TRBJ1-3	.	CATSSDRAPGNTIYF	TGTGCCACCAGCAGCGACAGGGCTCCTGGAAACACCATATATTTT
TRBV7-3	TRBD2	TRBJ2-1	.	CASSLSSGGPNEQFF	TGTGCCAGCAGCTTATCTAGCGGGGGCCCCAATGAGCAGTTCTTC
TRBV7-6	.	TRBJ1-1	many	CASSGTPNTEAFF	TGTGCCAGCAGCGGGACACCTAACACTGAAGCTTTCTTT
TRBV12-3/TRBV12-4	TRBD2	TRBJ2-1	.	CASSVSGGAINEQFF	TGTGCCAGCAGCGTGAGCGGGGGGGCGATCAATGAGCAGTTCTTC
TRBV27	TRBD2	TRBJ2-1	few	CASRNGGAVEQFF	TGTGCCAGCAGAAACGGGGGGGCCGTTGAGCAGTTCTTC
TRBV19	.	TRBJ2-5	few	CASRLGRTQYF	TGTGCCAGTAGGCTAGGTCGGACCCAGTACTTC
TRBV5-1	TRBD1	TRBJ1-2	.	CASSLEGAADYTF	TGCGCCAGCAGCTTGGAGGGGGCGGCCGACTACACCTTC
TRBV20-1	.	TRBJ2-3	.	CSARAVTRGPSTDTQYF	TGCAGTGCTAGAGCGGTGACGCGGGGTCCTAGCACAGATACGCAGTATTTT
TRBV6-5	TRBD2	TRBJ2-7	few	CASHSGTYEQYF	TGTGCCAGCCATAGCGGGACATACGAGCAGTACTTC
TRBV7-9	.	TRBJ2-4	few	CASSNGRYKNIQYF	TGTGCCAGCAGCAACGGACGTTACAAAAACATTCAGTACTTC
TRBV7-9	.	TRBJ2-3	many	CASSKLGGATDTQYF	TGTGCCAGCAGCAAACTTGGGGGGGCCACAGATACGCAGTATTTT
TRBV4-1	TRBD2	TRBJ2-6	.	CASSQAGGEPSGANVLTF	TGCGCCAGCAGCCAAGCGGGGGGGGAGCCTTCTGGGGCCAACGTCCTGACTTTC
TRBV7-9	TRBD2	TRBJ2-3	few	CASSSGLAGVSDTQYF	TGTGCCAGCAGCTCCGGACTAGCGGGGGTATCAGATACGCAGTATTTT
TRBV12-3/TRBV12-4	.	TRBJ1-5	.	CASTLSGGLNQPQHF	TGTGCCAGCACCCTATCCGGGGGACTAAATCAGCCCCAGCATTTT
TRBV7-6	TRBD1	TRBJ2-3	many	CASSSWGTGGADTQYF	TGTGCCAGCAGCTCATGGGGGACAGGGGGCGCAGATACGCAGTATTTT
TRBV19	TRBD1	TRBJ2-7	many	CASSFVDGQGDYEQYF	TGTGCCAGTAGTTTCGTTGATGGACAGGGTGACTACGAGCAGTACTTC
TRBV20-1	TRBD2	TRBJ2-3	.	CSARPTSGGVADTQYF	TGCAGTGCTAGACCAACTAGCGGGGGGGTCGCAGATACGCAGTATTTT
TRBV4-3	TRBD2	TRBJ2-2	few	CASSQDLLAANTGELFF	TGCGCCAGCAGCCAAGATCTACTAGCGGCGAACACCGGGGAGCTGTTTTTT
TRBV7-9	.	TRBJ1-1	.	CASSLALLGVAFF	TGTGCCAGCAGCCTAGCCCTCCTCGGAGTGGCTTTCTTT
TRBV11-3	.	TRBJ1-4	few	CASSPQSPGREKLFF	TGTGCCAGCAGCCCTCAGAGCCCCGGGCGTGAAAAACTGTTTTTT
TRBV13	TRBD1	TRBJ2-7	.	CAGSFGTGGNEQYF	TGTGCCGGCAGCTTCGGGACAGGGGGCAACGAGCAGTACTTC
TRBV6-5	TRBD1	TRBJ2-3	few	CASSNGQGRWDTQYF	TGTGCCAGCAGCAACGGACAGGGGAGGTGGGATACGCAGTATTTT
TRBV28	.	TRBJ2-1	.	CASSFKGTHLGDEQFF	TGTGCCAGCAGTTTCAAGGGCACCCACTTGGGGGATGAGCAGTTCTTC